These 15 T cell receptor beta chains originate from one sample sequenced in a study of shared clonotypes between healthy human individuals. The data were produced by immunoSEQ multiplex PCR, yet TCRdb's version contains in-frame clones alone and is incomplete. This sample has about 700,000 clones, with about 90% found just once. Terminally differentiated effector memory CD45RA+ cells were excluded from the naive CD8 cells, which were CD45RO-negative and positively selected for CCR7. Sequencing was performed on naive CD8+ T cells sorted from blood. The receptors shown here come from a man aged 30-40 years in good health.

The chain recombines TRBV28 with TRBJ1-1; no firm D call. The germline V gene encodes CDR1 MDHEN and CDR2 SYDVKM. The CDR3 totals 11 residues. V lost 8 bases and J lost 8, with 12 bases in between. In DNA form, the CDR3 reads TGTGCCAGCCGCCTACCTGGAGAAGCTTTCTTT. Protein: CASRLPGEAFF.

This rearrangement joins TRBV19 to TRBJ2-7, with D tentatively TRBD1 (6 bases). Deletions cut 1 base from V and 2 bases from J, with 9 bases between. The germline V gene has CDR1 LNHDA and CDR2 SQIVND (reference sequence). CDR3 length: 14 residues. The CDR3 spells CASSIAQGAYEQYF. CDR3 in DNA: TGTGCCAGTAGTATAGCACAGGGAGCCTACGAGCAGTACTTC.

The chain is built from TRBV6-5 and TRBJ1-2, with D tentatively TRBD1 (6 bases). CDR1 is MNHEY and CDR2 is SVGAGI in the germline V gene. This CDR3 has 14 amino acids. V lost 0 bases, J lost 3 bases, and 8 bases lay in between. The CDR3 nucleotides are TGTGCCAGCAGTTACTCCAGGGGCGACTATGGCTACACCTTC. It yields the protein CASSYSRGDYGYTF.

This clone occurred once. This sequence joins TRBV6-6 and TRBJ2-1; D call uncertain. The CDR3 extends over 16 amino acids. Germline CDR1 MNHNY, CDR2 SVGAGI (reference sequence). The V end lost 0 bases, the J end lost 7 bases, and 16 bases lay between the germline ends. CDR3 nucleotide sequence: TGTGCCAGCAGTTACTCGAGTTTAGCACATCGGAATGAGCAGTTCTTC. This encodes CASSYSSLAHRNEQFF.

The chain couples TRBV28 to TRBJ1-2, with D uncertain. CDR1 MDHEN and CDR2 SYDVKM come from the germline V gene. CDR3 size: 11 residues. V gave up 5 bases and J gave up 5 bases, with 6 bases separating them. The CDR3 spells CASSTRYGYTF. DNA of the CDR3: TGTGCCAGCAGTACTAGATATGGCTACACCTTC.

The gene calls are TRBV19 and TRBJ1-1; D remains ambiguous. V lost 8 bases, J lost 5 bases, and 18 bases lay in between. CDR1 is LNHDA, CDR2 SQIVND, per germline (reference sequence). This CDR3 is 14 amino acids long. CDR3 sequence (DNA): TGTGCCAGTGGAGTGGGAGGACTATGGACTGAAGCTTTCTTT. Protein product: CASGVGGLWTEAFF.

This clone was found once. The V call is TRBV5-1, the J call TRBJ1-2; no reliable D call. The V end was cut by 4 bases, the J end by 3 bases, with 7 bases between. The CDR3 extends over 12 amino acids. Germline V lookup: CDR1 SGHRS, CDR2 YFSETQ. The CDR3 sequence: CASSGSDYGYTF. CDR3 coding DNA: TGCGCCAGCAGCGGGAGCGACTATGGCTACACCTTC.

The chain uses TRBV6-5 and TRBJ1-2; 11 bases map to TRBD1. The CDR3 contains 16 residues. Germline lookup yields CDR1 MNHEY and CDR2 SVGAGI. The ends lost 4 bases at V and 0 bases at J; junction bases unmatched: 4. The CDR3 is CASSSGQGATNYGYTF. In nucleotides, the CDR3 is TGTGCCAGCAGTTCCGGACAGGGGGCCACTAACTATGGCTACACCTTC.

The chain couples TRBV13 to TRBJ2-7; the match to TRBD2 covers 13 bases. CDR1 PRHDT and CDR2 FYEKMQ come from the germline V gene (reference sequence). The V segment lost 7 bases and the J segment 7 bases; nucleotides outside the gene matches: 4. The CDR3 consists of 13 residues. The CDR3 DNA reads as TGTGCCAGCACTGGACTAGCGGGAGCTGAGCAGTACTTC. The encoded protein is CASTGLAGAEQYF.

The chain couples TRBV14 to TRBJ1-3; possibly TRBD1 for D (5 bases). This CDR3 is built from 17 residues. CDR1 and CDR2 (germline): SGHDN, FVKESK. The V end lost 0 bases, the J end lost 5 bases, and 17 bases lay between the germline ends. This chain's CDR3 is CASSQEPSRTPRNTIYF. The CDR3 region has the DNA TGTGCCAGCAGCCAAGAGCCCTCCAGGACACCAAGAAACACCATATATTTT. Combining the CDR3 with reference TRBV14 and TRBJ1-3 gives the whole variable domain EAGVTQFPSHSVIEKGQTVTLRCDPISGHDNLYWYRRVMGKEIKFLLHFVKESKQDESGMPNNRFLAERTGGTYSTLKVQPAELEDSGVYFCASSQEPSRTPRNTIYFGEGSWLTVV.

This chain connects TRBV9 to TRBJ2-7, with 8 bases identical to TRBD2. CDR1 and CDR2 from the germline V gene are SGDLS and YYNGEE. Trimming removed 0 bases from V and 3 bases from J; junction bases left unmatched: 2. CDR3 size: 14 residues. The CDR3 reads CASSVGSGDYEQYF. Here the CDR3 DNA reads TGTGCCAGCAGCGTAGGTAGCGGGGACTACGAGCAGTACTTC.

V is TRBV7-9 and J is TRBJ2-1; 9 nucleotides agree with TRBD2. From germline, CDR1 is SEHNR and CDR2 FQNEAQ (reference sequence). V lost 10 bases and J lost 8; bases outside the gene matches: 15. The CDR3 is made up of 15 amino acids. The CDR3 DNA is TGTGCCATAGAAAGAGGGCTAGCGGGACGGTATGAGCAGTTCTTC. The encoded protein is CAIERGLAGRYEQFF. The complete variable domain, with remaining parts taken from reference TRBV7-9 and TRBJ2-1, reads DTGVSQNPRHKITKRGQNVTFRCDPISEHNRLYWYRQTLGQGPEFLTYFQNEAQLEKSRLLSDRFSAERPKGSFSTLEIQRTEQGDSAMYLCAIERGLAGRYEQFFGPGTRLTVL.

This chain connects TRBV14 to TRBJ2-1; D is ambiguous. This CDR3 region has 16 residues. CDR1 is SGHDN, CDR2 FVKESK, per germline. The ends were cut back, 1 base at V and 0 bases at J, with 10 bases in the middle. The CDR3 protein is CASSQGWSSSYNEQFF. DNA of the CDR3: TGTGCCAGCAGCCAAGGGTGGTCTAGCTCCTACAATGAGCAGTTCTTC.

The count of this clone is one. V usage is TRBV5-5 and J usage is TRBJ1-5; no reliable D call. Germline V lookup: CDR1 SGHKS, CDR2 YYEKEE (reference sequence). This CDR3 contains 15 residues. V gave up 1 base and J gave up 2 bases, with 10 bases separating them. CDR3 residues: CASSLTGLRNQPQHF. Here the CDR3 DNA reads TGTGCCAGCAGCTTGACCGGGTTGCGCAATCAGCCCCAGCATTTT.

This chain uses TRBV27 with TRBJ2-1; the D is unclear. CDR3 length: 13 amino acids. CDR1 is MNHEY and CDR2 is SMNVEV in the germline V gene (reference sequence). V was shortened by 2 bases and J by 8 bases, with 10 bases between the two germline ends. The CDR3 here is CASSLNRRDEQFF. The CDR3 DNA follows: TGTGCCAGCAGTTTAAATCGTAGGGATGAGCAGTTCTTC.